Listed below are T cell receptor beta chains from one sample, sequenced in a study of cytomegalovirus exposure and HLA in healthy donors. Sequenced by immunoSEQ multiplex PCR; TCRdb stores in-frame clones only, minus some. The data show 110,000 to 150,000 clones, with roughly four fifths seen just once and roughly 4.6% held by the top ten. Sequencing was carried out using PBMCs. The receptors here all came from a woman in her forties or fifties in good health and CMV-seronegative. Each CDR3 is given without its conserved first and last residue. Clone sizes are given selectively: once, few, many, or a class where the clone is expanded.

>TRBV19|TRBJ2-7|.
ASSIRRGQSSYEQY
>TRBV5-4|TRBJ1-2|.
ASSLGQAYYGYT
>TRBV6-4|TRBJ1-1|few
ASSEGQGSTEAF
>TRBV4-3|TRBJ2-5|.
ASSQGAGYQETQY
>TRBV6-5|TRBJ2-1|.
ASSFRGDEQF
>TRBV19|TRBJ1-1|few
ASSIVGGTEAF
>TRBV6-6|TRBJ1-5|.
ASTRQGNGQPQH
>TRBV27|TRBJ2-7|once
ASSPTGWVREQY
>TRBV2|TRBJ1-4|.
ASSGFLRGRGEKLF
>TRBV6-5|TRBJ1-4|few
ASSSRTGVQKLF
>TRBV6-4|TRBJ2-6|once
ASRHRGLQSGANVLT
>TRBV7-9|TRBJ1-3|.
ASTPQGFESGNTIY
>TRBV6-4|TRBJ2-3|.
ASSDSGAPDTQY
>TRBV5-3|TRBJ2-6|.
ARSFRGRMSGANVLT
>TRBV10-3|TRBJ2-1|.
AINKPLAGGRGEQF
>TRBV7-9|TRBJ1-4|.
ASSLVGGRGEKLF
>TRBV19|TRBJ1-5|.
ASNPHSSASTGSNQPQH
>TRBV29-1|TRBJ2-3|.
SVEYLIRAGDTQY
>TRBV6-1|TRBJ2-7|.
ASSEAGQGGEQY
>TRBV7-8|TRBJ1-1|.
ASSIQGAGTEAF
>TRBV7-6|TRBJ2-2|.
ASSLSIKTGELF
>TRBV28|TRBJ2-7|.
ASSPTRGVASEQY
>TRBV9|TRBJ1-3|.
ASSHTQGASGNTIY
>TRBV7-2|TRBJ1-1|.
ASSLAGDTEAF
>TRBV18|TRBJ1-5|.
ASSQGLNQPQH
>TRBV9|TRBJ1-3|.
ASARGQGMKSPDTIY
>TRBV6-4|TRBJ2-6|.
ASSDAPLAGVSGANVLT
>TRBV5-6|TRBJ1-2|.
ASSLGTVYGYT
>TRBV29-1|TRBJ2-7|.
SVELAQSSYEQY
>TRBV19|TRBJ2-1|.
ASSMRSSGSEQF
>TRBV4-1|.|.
ASSQEEWGDEQY
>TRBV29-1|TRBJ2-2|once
SVEGLAGGRAGELF
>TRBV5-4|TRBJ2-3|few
ASSPRAGGHPTDTQY
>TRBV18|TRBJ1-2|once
ASSNGRDLNYGYT
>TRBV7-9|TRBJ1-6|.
ASTTGTENSPLH
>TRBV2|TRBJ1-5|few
ASREQGGGNQPQH
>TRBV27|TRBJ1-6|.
ASNPGGKSPLH